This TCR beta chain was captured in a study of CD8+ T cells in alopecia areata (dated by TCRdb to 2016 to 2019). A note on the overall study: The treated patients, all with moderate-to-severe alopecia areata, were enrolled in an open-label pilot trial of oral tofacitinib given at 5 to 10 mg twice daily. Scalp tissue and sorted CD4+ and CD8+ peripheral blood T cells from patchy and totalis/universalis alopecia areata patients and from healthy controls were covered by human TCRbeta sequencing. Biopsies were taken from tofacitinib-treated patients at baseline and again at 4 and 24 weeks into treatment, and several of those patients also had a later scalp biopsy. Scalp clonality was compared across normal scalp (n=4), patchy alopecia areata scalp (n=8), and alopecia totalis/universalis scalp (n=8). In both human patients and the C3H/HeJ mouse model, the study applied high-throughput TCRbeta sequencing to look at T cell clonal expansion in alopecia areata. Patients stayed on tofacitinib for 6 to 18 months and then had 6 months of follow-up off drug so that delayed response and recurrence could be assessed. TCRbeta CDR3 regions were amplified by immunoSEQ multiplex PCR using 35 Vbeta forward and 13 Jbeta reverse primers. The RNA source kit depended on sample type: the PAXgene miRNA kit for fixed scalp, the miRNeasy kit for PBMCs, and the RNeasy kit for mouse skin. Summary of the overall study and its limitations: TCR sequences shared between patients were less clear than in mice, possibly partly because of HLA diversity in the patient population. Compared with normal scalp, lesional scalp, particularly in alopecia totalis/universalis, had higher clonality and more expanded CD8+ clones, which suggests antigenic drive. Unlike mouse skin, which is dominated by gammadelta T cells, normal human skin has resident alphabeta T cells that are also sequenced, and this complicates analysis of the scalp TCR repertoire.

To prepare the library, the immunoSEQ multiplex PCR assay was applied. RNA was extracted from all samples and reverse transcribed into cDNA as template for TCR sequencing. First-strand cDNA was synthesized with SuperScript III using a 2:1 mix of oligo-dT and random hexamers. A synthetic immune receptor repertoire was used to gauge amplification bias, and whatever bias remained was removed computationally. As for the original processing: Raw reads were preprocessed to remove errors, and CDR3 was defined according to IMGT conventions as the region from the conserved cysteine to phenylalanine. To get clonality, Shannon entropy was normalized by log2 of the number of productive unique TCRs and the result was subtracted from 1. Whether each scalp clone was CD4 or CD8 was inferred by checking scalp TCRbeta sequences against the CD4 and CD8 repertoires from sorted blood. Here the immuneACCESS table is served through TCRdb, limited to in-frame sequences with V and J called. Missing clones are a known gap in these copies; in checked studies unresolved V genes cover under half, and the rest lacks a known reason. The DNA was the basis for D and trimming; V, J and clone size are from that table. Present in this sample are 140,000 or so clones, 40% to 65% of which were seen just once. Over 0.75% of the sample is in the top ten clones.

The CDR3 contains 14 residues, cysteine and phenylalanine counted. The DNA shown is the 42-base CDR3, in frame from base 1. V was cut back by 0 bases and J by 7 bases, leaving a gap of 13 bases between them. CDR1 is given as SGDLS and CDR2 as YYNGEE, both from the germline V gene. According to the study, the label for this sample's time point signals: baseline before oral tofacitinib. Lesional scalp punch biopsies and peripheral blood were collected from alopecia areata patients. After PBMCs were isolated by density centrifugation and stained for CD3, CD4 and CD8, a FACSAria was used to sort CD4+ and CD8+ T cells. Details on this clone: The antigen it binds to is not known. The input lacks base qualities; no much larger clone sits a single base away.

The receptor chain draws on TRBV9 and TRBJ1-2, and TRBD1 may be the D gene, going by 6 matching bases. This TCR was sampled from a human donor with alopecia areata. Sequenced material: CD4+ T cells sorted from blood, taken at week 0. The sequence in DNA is TGTGCCAGCAGCGTAGCCGTTACAGGGCTTGGCTACACCTTC. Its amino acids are CASSVAVTGLGYTF. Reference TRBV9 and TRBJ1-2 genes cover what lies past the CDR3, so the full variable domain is DSGVTQTPKHLITATGQRVTLRCSPRSGDLSVYWYQQSLDQGLQFLIQYYNGEERAKGNILERFSAQQFPDLHSELNLSSLELGDSALYFCASSVAVTGLGYTFGSGTRLTVV.